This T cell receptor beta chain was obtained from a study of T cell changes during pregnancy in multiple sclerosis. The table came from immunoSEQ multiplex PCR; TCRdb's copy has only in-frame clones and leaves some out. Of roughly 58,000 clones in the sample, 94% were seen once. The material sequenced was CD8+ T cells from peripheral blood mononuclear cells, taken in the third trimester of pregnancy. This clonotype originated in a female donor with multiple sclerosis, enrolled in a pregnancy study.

CDR3 residues: CASSLLSNEKLFF. The CDR3 coding sequence is TGTGCCAGCAGCTTGCTATCTAATGAAAAACTGTTTTTT. This rearrangement joins TRBV11-2 to TRBJ1-4, with unresolved D. Trimming pared 3 bases from V and 3 bases from J, leaving 5 bases between. The CDR3 runs to 13 residues. Germline loops: CDR1 SGHAT, CDR2 FQNNGV.